One sample yielded the 8 T cell receptor beta chains listed below, sequenced in a study of T-cell reconstitution after alpha-beta-depleted transplantation in children (TCRdb year 2016). The library came from PCR. This sample was sequenced with an Illumina HiSeq 2500. Molecular barcoding was employed in the preparation of TCR libraries, with unique molecular identifiers being used to normalize TCRbeta repertoire quantification. Using fastp trimming at Q25 and MiXCR clonotype assembly, TCRdb reanalyzed the public sequencing data and kept in-frame beta chains. Duplicate CDR3 protein sequences are folded into a single record with the most common DNA and genes. For this sample the table gives about 22,000 distinct CDR3 sequences, of which roughly 11% were detected only once. The ten largest make up roughly a quarter of the sample. This sample comprised PBMCs from the stem cell graft donor, obtained from the stem cell graft. The receptor source for this set is a human donor who donated a stem cell graft to a child with chronic granulomatous disease.

This clonotype was counted ten times or more. The V and J genes are TRBV7-8 and TRBJ2-1; 7 bases line up with TRBD2. The junction had 11 bases not matched to a gene; V was cut back by 5 bases and J by 10 bases. The CDR3 runs to 14 residues. CDR1 is SGHVS, CDR2 FQNEAQ, per germline. The CDR3 DNA reads TGTGCCAGCAGCCCCCTGGGGGGGTTCAAGGAGCAGTTCTTC. It encodes CASSPLGGFKEQFF.

This clonotype was observed a few times. This chain joins TRBV7-9 and TRBJ2-2, with D tentatively TRBD1 (6 bases). Germline-derived CDR1 and CDR2 are SEHNR and FQNEAQ (reference sequence). The CDR3 extends over 16 amino acids. V shed 3 bases and J shed 1 base, with 12 bases lying between them. CDR3 bases: TGTGCCAGCAGCTTCCGGGACACAGAGAACACCGGGGAGCTGTTTTTT. Encoded protein: CASSFRDTENTGELFF.

This clonotype was seen repeatedly, ten times or more. The chain couples TRBV9 to TRBJ2-1; D gene uncertain. Per the germline V gene, CDR1 is SGDLS and CDR2 is YYNGEE. The CDR3 covers 15 residues. With 4 bases removed from V and 5 bases from J, the gap between germline ends came to 16 bases. CDR3 DNA sequence: TGTGCCAGCAGCCCCCGACTCGATTCACACAATGAGCAGTTCTTC. Translating gives CASSPRLDSHNEQFF.

This clonotype came up many times. This chain connects TRBV21-1 to TRBJ2-7. TRBV21-1 is designated a pseudogene. The CDR3 sequence is 17 residues long. This CDR3 reads CASSKGRPMTSSYEQYF. CDR3 bases: TGTGCCAGCAGCAAAGGCCGACCTATGACAAGCTCCTACGAGCAGTACTTC.

The table lists this clonotype with many counts. The chain is built from TRBV25-1 and TRBJ2-1, with D possibly being TRBD2 (6 bases). CDR1 is MGHDK, CDR2 SYGVNS, per germline. The CDR3 consists of 15 residues. V was cut by 5 bases and J by 2 bases, with 13 bases left in between. CDR3 in DNA: TGTGCCAGCAGTTCCGGACTATACACCTACAATGAGCAGTTCTTC. Translating it yields CASSSGLYTYNEQFF.

This clonotype has at least ten counts. The chain employs TRBV10-3 and TRBJ2-7; D unresolved. V lost 3 bases, J lost 0 bases, and 3 bases lay in between. This CDR3 has 12 residues. CDR1 is ENHRY, CDR2 SYGVKD, per germline. The DNA of the CDR3 is TGTGCCATCAGTGACTCCTCCTACGAGCAGTACTTC. Translating it yields CAISDSSYEQYF.

Many counts were recorded for this clonotype. V gene TRBV3-1 combines with J gene TRBJ2-1; tentatively, D is TRBD1 or TRBD2 (5 bases each). CDR1 and CDR2 (germline): LGHDT, YNNKEL (reference sequence). CDR3 length: 14 amino acids. The V end lost 4 bases, the J end lost 3 bases, and 10 bases lay between the germline ends. Written as DNA, the CDR3 is TGTGCCAGCAGCCTCAAGAGGGGCTACAATGAGCAGTTCTTC. It encodes CASSLKRGYNEQFF.

This clonotype was recorded only once. The junction and the germline gene differ at one end; a read error may be behind it. The V gene is TRBV7-2, the J gene TRBJ2-3, with TRBD2 as a possible D gene (6 bases). This CDR3 has 14 residues. Per germline, CDR1 SGHTA and CDR2 FQGNSA. The CDR3 nucleotides read TGTGCCAGCAGCTTAGGGCGGGAAGGAGATGCGCAGTATTTT. Protein product: CASSLGREGDAQYF.